This T cell receptor (beta chain) was captured in a study of T cells in localized non-small cell lung cancer (dated by TCRdb to the early 2020s). Notes on the research overall: T cell repertoires of hundreds of early-stage NSCLC patients were analyzed, with tumors being compared against uninvolved tumor-adjacent lungs. The mean age of the NSCLC patients was under 70 years, with 120 to 150 men and about a hundred women. The cohort comprised under 250 treatment-naïve NSCLC patients with resected, localized lung tumors.

For CDR1 and CDR2, the germline V gene lists MGHDK and SYGVNS. The germline V and J ends show losses of 5 bases and 5 bases respectively, and no gene match explains 16 bases of the junction. The CDR3 starts with the cysteine, ends with the phenylalanine, and has 17 residues. Left in the record is the CDR3 DNA by itself, 51 bases read in frame from the first base. Summary of the overall study and its limitations: Of the top 100 tumor clones, a median of about 53 were detected in paired uninvolved adjacent lung; under 30 were also among that lung's top 100. Higher blood T cell density associated with longer overall survival, while higher adjacent-lung clonality associated with shorter survival. The highest T cell clonality was observed in uninvolved tumor-adjacent lung, where clonality exceeded that of tumor, suggesting that antigenic responses were more focused in uninvolved tumor-adjacent lung. Because multi-region sequencing of the tumors was not done, intratumor heterogeneity could not be ruled out. Because the study design was exploratory, TCR variables were selected using unadjusted p-values without false-discovery rate correction.

This clone turned up a few times. Its antigen is currently not known. The sample holds no much larger clone one base away, and base qualities are not on file. At diagnosis, tumor, uninvolved tumor-adjacent lung and peripheral blood were collected and then preserved as a mix of FFPE and fresh-frozen material. For TCR repertoire profiling, blood samples were analyzed as peripheral blood mononuclear cells. The immunoSEQ Assay was used to sequence TCR beta CDR3 regions from DNA. Per the source publication's procedure: To compute T cell density, TCR beta template counts were normalized to usable DNA, which was estimated by amplifying housekeeping genes. Richness was estimated using the preseqR package, with extrapolation to 400,000 templates for PBMC samples and to 120,000 templates for tissue samples. Clonality was calculated as one minus Pielou's evenness. Tissue-enriched TCRs were identified by differential abundance testing using productive amino-acid clonotypes, minimum total count 5 and alpha 0.1. The Jaccard Index and the Morisita Overlap Index were used to measure repertoire overlap between compartments. GLIPH clustered TCR beta CDR3s with public tetramer-defined viral CDR3s; viral motifs required at least three viral sequences plus V-gene enrichment. Imported from immuneACCESS, the table was reduced by TCRdb to in-frame sequences with V and J called. These copies leave out some clones; in studies compared against another copy, an unresolved V gene accounts for under half, and the cause of the remainder is not known. The V and J calls and clone size were taken over from that table, and D and trimming were inferred from the DNA. In this sample the table shows 53,000 or so clones, 80% to 85% of which occur a single time. Clones ranked in the top ten supply approximately 18% of the sample.

The sequence is built from TRBV25-1 and TRBJ2-5; 8 of the junction bases match TRBD2. Source: peripheral blood mononuclear cells, taken before any cancer treatment. The source of this sequence is a man aged 40 to 70 with stage III lung adenocarcinoma. The nucleotide sequence reads TGTGCCAGCAGTCCCCCCGCAGGGCTAGCGGGCTGGGAGACCCAGTACTTC. The resulting protein is CASSPPAGLAGWETQYF.